These T cell receptor beta chains were read from a single sample in a study of CD8 T cells in ankylosing spondylitis. TCRdb called the 5' RACE reads again in MiXCR, with one record for every CDR3 protein. The sample holds 450,000 to 550,000 distinct CDR3 sequences, about 5.4% seen once. The sequencing input was blood, either unsorted or a sorted T cell fraction (not recorded which). These receptor sequences come from a male donor with ankylosing spondylitis. CDR3s include the opening cysteine and the closing phenylalanine or tryptophan. D genes are given only for firm matches. Size tells how often a clone was seen (once, few, many) or the class of an expanded clone, and some rows leave it out.

D gene	V gene	clone size	J gene	CDR3 DNA	CDR3 protein
.	TRBV29-1	many	TRBJ1-4	TGCAGCGTTGGGGGCTTAACTAATGAAAAACTGTTTTTT	CSVGGLTNEKLFF
TRBD2	TRBV4-2	many	TRBJ2-7	TGTGCCAGCAGCCAAGAGTTCCCCAGGCTAGCGGGGGGGCCAATTCGCCACGAGCAGTACTTC	CASSQEFPRLAGGPIRHEQYF
TRBD2	TRBV20-1	many	TRBJ2-1	TGCAGTGCCGTGACTAGCGGGAACAATGAGCAGTTCTTC	CSAVTSGNNEQFF
.	TRBV4-2	many	TRBJ2-5	TGTGCCAGCAGCCCGGCGCGTCTGGTTGGACAAGAGACCCAGTACTTC	CASSPARLVGQETQYF
.	TRBV20-1	many	TRBJ2-1	TGCAGTGCTAGGGCCCCCCGACCGTACAATGAGCAGTTCTTC	CSARAPRPYNEQFF
.	TRBV28	many	TRBJ1-2	TGTGCCAGCATTAAACAGACTAACTATGGCTACACCTTC	CASIKQTNYGYTF
.	TRBV5-1	many	TRBJ2-3	TGCGCCAGCAGCTTGATTAGACAGGCTAGCACAGATACGCAGTATTTT	CASSLIRQASTDTQYF
.	TRBV20-1	many	TRBJ1-2	TGCAGTGCTAGAGACCCTTCGTACAGCCTACCCGGCTACACCTTC	CSARDPSYSLPGYTF
.	TRBV20-1	many	TRBJ2-7	TGCAGTGCTCCTGTGGTCTACGAGCAGTACTTC	CSAPVVYEQYF
TRBD2	TRBV5-1	many	TRBJ2-1	TGCGCCAGCAGCTACAGCGGGGATTACAATGAGCAGTTCTTC	CASSYSGDYNEQFF
TRBD1	TRBV9	many	TRBJ2-4	TGTGCCAGCAGCTCCCGGGACAGTTTCGGAGCCAAAAACATTCAGTACTTC	CASSSRDSFGAKNIQYF
.	TRBV29-1	many	TRBJ1-1	TGCAGCGGATACACAGGGCTGAGCGCTTTCTTT	CSGYTGLSAFF
TRBD1	TRBV27	.	TRBJ2-6	TGTGCCAGCAGCCGACAGGGCGTAAGCTCTGGGGCCAACGTCCTGACTTTC	CASSRQGVSSGANVLTF
.	TRBV6-2/TRBV6-3	few	TRBJ2-3	TGTGCCAGCAGTACGCGGCTCTCTAGCACAGATACGCAGTATTTT	CASSTRLSSTDTQYF
.	TRBV18	many	TRBJ1-5	TGTGCCAGCTCACCGGTTCCAACCCACAATCAGCCCCAGCATTTT	CASSPVPTHNQPQHF
TRBD1	TRBV7-9	few	TRBJ2-1	TGTGCCAGCAGCAATGCCCGGGACAGGGGGGGAAATGAGCAGTTCTTC	CASSNARDRGGNEQFF
.	TRBV5-1	many	TRBJ2-7	TGCGCCAGCAGCTTGAAAGGCGAACGAACCTACGAGCAGTACTTC	CASSLKGERTYEQYF
TRBD2	TRBV19	.	TRBJ2-2	TGTGCCAGTAGTACCTTACTAGCGGGCTTCACCGGGGAGCTGTTTTTT	CASSTLLAGFTGELFF
.	TRBV4-2	.	TRBJ2-3	TGTGCCATCGGCTTCGGTCTCACAGATACGCAGTATTTT	CAIGFGLTDTQYF
.	TRBV4-3	many	TRBJ2-1	TGCGCCAGCAGCCAAGACCGGAGGGTCCCCTACAATGAGCAGTTCTTC	CASSQDRRVPYNEQFF
.	TRBV7-9	few	TRBJ2-1	TGTGCCAGCAGGGCCCTGGAGGGCAGCAGCTCCTACAATGAGCAGTTCTTC	CASRALEGSSSYNEQFF
TRBD2	TRBV10-3	many	TRBJ2-3	TGTGCCATCAGGGCGGGAGGGGCAGATACGCAGTATTTT	CAIRAGGADTQYF
TRBD1	TRBV5-1	many	TRBJ1-1	TGCGCCAGCAGCTACGGACAGGCCAAAGGAACTGAAGCTTTCTTT	CASSYGQAKGTEAFF
.	TRBV7-2	few	TRBJ1-2	TGTGCCAGCAGCCAGCAGGCGGGACATGCTAACTATGGCTACACCTTC	CASSQQAGHANYGYTF
.	TRBV3-1	many	TRBJ1-6	TGTGCCAGCAGCCCCAACAGGGAACCCCTCCACTTT	CASSPNREPLHF
TRBD2	TRBV6-5	few	TRBJ2-7	TGTGCCAGCAGTACTAGCGGGGGCCTAGCCTACGAGCAGTACTTC	CASSTSGGLAYEQYF
.	TRBV5-1	.	TRBJ2-7	TGCGCCAGCAGCTTGCCAATGACGGGCGACGAGCAGTACTTC	CASSLPMTGDEQYF
TRBD1	TRBV20-1	many	TRBJ2-7	TGCAGTGCTAGAGATCAAGAGGGGGCGGAGTACGAGCAGTACTTC	CSARDQEGAEYEQYF